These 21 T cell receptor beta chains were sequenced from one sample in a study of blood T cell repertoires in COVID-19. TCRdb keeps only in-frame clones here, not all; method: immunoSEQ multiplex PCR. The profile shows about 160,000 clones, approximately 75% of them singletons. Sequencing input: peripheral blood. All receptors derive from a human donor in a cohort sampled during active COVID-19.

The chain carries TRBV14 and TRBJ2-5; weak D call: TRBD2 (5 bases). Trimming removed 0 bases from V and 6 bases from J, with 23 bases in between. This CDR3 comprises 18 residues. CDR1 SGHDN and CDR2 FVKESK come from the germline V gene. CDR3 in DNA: TGTGCCAGCAGCCAAGAAGGGTTGGGTAGGCAGGAGGTCCAGACCCAGTACTTC. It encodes CASSQEGLGRQEVQTQYF.

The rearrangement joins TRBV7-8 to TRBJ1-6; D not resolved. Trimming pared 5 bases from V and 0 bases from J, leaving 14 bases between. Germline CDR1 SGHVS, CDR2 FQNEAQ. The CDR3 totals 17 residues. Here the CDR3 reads CASSLAAVSSYNSPLHF. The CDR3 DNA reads TGTGCCAGCAGCCTGGCGGCGGTGAGCTCCTATAATTCACCCCTCCACTTT. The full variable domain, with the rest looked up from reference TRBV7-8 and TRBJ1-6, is GAGVSQSPRYKVAKRGQDVALRCDPISGHVSLFWYQQALGQGPEFLTYFQNEAQLDKSGLPSDRFFAERPEGSVSTLKIQRTQQEDSAVYLCASSLAAVSSYNSPLHFGNGTRLTVT.

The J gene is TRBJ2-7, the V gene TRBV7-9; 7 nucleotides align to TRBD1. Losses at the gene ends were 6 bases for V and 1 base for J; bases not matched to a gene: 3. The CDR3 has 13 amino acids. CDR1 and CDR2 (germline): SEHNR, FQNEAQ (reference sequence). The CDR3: CASRRQGSYEQYF. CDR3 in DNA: TGTGCCAGCAGGAGACAGGGTTCCTACGAGCAGTACTTC.

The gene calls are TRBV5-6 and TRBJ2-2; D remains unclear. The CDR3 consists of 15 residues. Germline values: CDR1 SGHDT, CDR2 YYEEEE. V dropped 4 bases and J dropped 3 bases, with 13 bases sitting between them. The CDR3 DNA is TGTGCCAGCAGCCAAAAGTGGGCTGACACCGGGGAGCTGTTTTTT. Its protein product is CASSQKWADTGELFF.

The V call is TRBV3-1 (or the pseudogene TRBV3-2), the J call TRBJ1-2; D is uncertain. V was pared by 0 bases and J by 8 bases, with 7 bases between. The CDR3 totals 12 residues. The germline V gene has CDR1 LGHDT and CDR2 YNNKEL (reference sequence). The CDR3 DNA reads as TGTGCCAGCAGCCAAGATCCGAGGGGCTACACCTTC. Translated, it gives CASSQDPRGYTF.

CDR3 sequence reads: CASSLYLLGTSGTNEQFF. DNA for the CDR3: TGTGCCAGCAGTTTATACCTTCTCGGGACTAGCGGGACCAATGAGCAGTTCTTC. The chain uses TRBV28 and TRBJ2-1; 13 bases fit TRBD2. Germline V gene data show CDR1 as MDHEN and CDR2 as SYDVKM. The V and J ends lost 1 base and 6 bases, in that order; junction bases with no gene match: 9. The CDR3 has 18 residues.

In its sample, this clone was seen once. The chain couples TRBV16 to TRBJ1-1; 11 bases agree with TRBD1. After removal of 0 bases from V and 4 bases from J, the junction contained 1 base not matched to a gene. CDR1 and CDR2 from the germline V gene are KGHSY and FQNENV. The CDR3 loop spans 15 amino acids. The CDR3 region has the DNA TGTGCCAGCAGCCAATCGGGGACAGGGGGCACTGAAGCTTTCTTT. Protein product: CASSQSGTGGTEAFF.

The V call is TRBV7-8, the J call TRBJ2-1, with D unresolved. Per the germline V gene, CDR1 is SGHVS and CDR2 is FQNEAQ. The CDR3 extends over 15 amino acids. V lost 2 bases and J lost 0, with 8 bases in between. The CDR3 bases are TGTGCCAGCAGCTTATGGGCGAGCTCCTACAATGAGCAGTTCTTC. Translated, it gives CASSLWASSYNEQFF.

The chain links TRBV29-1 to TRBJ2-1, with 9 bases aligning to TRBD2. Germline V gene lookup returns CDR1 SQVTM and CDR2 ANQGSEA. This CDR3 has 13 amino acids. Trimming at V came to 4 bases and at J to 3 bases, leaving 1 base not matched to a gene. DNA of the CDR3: TGCAGCGTTGGGACTAGCGACTACAATGAGCAGTTCTTC. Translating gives CSVGTSDYNEQFF.

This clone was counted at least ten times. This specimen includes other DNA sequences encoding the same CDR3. In nucleotides, the CDR3 is TGTGCCAGTAGTAGGGGACAGGGGAATGGCTACACCTTC. As protein: CASSRGQGNGYTF. This chain joins TRBV19 and TRBJ1-2, with 10 positions matching TRBD1. The CDR3 runs to 13 residues. With V trimmed by 4 bases and J by 6 bases, 2 bases remained unmatched. CDR1 LNHDA and CDR2 SQIVND come from the germline V gene (reference sequence).

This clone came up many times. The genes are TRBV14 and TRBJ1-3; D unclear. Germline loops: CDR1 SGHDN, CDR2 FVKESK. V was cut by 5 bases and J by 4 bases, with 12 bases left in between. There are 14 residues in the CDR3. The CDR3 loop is CASSIPSGGNTIYF. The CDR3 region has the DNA TGTGCCAGCAGCATTCCATCCGGGGGAAACACCATATATTTT. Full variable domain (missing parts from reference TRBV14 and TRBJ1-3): EAGVTQFPSHSVIEKGQTVTLRCDPISGHDNLYWYRRVMGKEIKFLLHFVKESKQDESGMPNNRFLAERTGGTYSTLKVQPAELEDSGVYFCASSIPSGGNTIYFGEGSWLTVV.

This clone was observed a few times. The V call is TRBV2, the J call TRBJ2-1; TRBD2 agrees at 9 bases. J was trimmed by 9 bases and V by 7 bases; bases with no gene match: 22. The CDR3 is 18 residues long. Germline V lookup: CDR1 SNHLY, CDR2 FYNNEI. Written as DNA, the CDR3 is TGTGCCAGCACACCTTTCTCTAGCGGGACCCCCCGCTGGGGTGAGCAGTTCTTC. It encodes CASTPFSSGTPRWGEQFF.

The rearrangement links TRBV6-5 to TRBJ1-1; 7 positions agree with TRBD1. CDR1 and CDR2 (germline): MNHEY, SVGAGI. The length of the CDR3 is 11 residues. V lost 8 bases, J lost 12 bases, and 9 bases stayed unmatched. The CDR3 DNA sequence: TGTGCCAGCTCCAGGGGGGTGCTGACTTTCTTT. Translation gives CASSRGVLTFF.

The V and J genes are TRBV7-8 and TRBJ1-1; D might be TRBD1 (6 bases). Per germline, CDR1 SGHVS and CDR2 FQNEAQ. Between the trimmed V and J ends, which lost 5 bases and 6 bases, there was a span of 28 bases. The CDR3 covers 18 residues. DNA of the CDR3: TGTGCCAGCAGCGTAATAGGGGGGGTTGAGTCTGAAGGGTCTGAAGCTTTCTTT. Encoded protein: CASSVIGGVESEGSEAFF.

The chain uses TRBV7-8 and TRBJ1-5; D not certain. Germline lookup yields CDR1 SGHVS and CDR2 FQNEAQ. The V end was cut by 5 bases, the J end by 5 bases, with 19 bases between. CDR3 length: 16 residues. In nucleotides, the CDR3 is TGTGCCAGCAGCCCCGCCAAAACACGTTTATATCAGCCCCAGCATTTT. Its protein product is CASSPAKTRLYQPQHF.

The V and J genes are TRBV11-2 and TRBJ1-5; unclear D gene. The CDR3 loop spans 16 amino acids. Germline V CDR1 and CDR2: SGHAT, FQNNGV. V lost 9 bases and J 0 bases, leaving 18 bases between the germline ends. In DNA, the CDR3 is TGTGCCAGTACCCGCGGGCCGCCTTATAGCAATCAGCCCCAGCATTTT. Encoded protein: CASTRGPPYSNQPQHF.

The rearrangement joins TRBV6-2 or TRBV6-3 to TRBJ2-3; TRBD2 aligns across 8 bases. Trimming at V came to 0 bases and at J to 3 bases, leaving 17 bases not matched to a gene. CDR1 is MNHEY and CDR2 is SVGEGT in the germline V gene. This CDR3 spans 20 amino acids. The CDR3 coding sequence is TGTGCCAGCAGTTACTCGAGCGACCCCCGGGGGGGGCTACGGACAGATACGCAGTATTTT. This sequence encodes CASSYSSDPRGGLRTDTQYF.

The CDR3 nucleotides read TGCGCCAGCAGCCTAAACGGGCTAGCGGCTAGCACAGATACGCAGTATTTT. Its protein is CASSLNGLAASTDTQYF. The chain carries TRBV4-3 and TRBJ2-3, with 7 bases that match TRBD2. CDR1 is LGHNA, CDR2 YSLEER, per germline. This CDR3 is built from 17 residues. V trimming: 4 bases; J trimming: 0 bases; junction bases outside the gene matches: 10.

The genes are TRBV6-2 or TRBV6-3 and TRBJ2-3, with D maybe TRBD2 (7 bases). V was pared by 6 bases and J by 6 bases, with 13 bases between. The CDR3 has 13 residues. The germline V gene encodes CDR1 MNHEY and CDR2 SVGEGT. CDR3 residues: CASSEGGPDTQYF. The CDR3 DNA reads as TGTGCCAGCAGCGAGGGGGGGCCGGATACGCAGTATTTT.

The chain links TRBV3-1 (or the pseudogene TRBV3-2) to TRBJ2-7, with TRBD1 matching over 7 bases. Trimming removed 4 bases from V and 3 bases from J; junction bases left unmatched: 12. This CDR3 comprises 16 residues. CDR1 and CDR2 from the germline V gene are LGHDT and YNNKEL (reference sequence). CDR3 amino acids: CASSPAPWTGFYEQYF. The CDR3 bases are TGTGCCAGCAGCCCTGCCCCCTGGACAGGTTTCTACGAGCAGTACTTC.

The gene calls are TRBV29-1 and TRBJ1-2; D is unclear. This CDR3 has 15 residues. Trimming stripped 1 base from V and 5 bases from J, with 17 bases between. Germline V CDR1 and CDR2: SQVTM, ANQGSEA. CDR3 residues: CSVEGPTEVGYGYTF. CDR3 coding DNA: TGCAGCGTTGAAGGGCCGACCGAGGTTGGGTATGGCTACACCTTC.